The 30 T cell receptor beta chains below all came from one sample that was sequenced in a study of OX40 agonist ivuxolimab in advanced cancers. Libraries came from the immunoSEQ multiplex PCR assay. TCRdb took this table from immuneACCESS and kept in-frame rearrangements with V and J called. Such tables lack part of the clones; where checked against another copy, unresolved V genes explain under half of the gap, and the rest is unexplained. The sample includes tens of thousands of clones, with around 87% observed a single time. Approximately 0.3% of the sample is held by the ten biggest clonotypes. The sample consisted of CD4+ or CD8+ T cells sorted from blood, taken in a trial of the OX40 agonist ivuxolimab. These receptors came from an adult with an advanced solid tumor such as melanoma, head and neck, liver or kidney cancer.

CDR3 DNA: TGTGCCAGCTCACCACCTTCCCAGACTGAAGCTTTCTTT. This translates into CASSPPSQTEAFF. The chain carries TRBV18 and TRBJ1-1, with D uncertain. CDR3 length equals 13 residues. V lost 0 bases, J lost 5 bases, and 7 bases lay in between. Per the germline V gene, CDR1 is KGHSH and CDR2 is LQKENI.

V and J are TRBV13 and TRBJ1-2; 7 bases map to TRBD1. After removal of 5 bases from V and 5 bases from J, the junction contained 2 bases not matched to a gene. The CDR3 is made up of 12 amino acids. Germline CDR1 is PRHDT and CDR2 is FYEKMQ (reference sequence). CDR3 amino acids: CASSPQGYGYTF. CDR3 sequence (DNA): TGTGCCAGCAGCCCACAGGGGTATGGCTACACCTTC.

J is TRBJ2-3 and V is TRBV7-2; D possibly matches TRBD1 or TRBD2 (5 bases each). The CDR3 is made up of 17 amino acids. V lost 3 bases and J 0 bases, leaving 16 bases between the germline ends. Per germline, CDR1 SGHTA and CDR2 FQGNSA. The CDR3 protein is CASSFASGTYSTDTQYF. DNA of the CDR3: TGTGCCAGCAGCTTCGCCTCCGGGACCTATAGCACAGATACGCAGTATTTT.

The V and J genes are TRBV19 and TRBJ2-4, with D perhaps TRBD2 (6 bases). V lost 6 bases, J lost 3 bases, and 18 bases lay in between. CDR3 length equals 16 residues. The germline CDR1 and CDR2 sequences are LNHDA and SQIVND (reference sequence). CDR3 sequence reads: CASRDGGNKVKNIQYF. The CDR3 coding sequence is TGTGCCAGTAGGGATGGAGGGAATAAAGTCAAAAACATTCAGTACTTC. The complete variable domain, with remaining parts taken from reference TRBV19 and TRBJ2-4, reads DGGITQSPKYLFRKEGQNVTLSCEQNLNHDAMYWYRQDPGQGLRLIYYSQIVNDFQKGDIAEGYSVSREKKESFPLTVTSAQKNPTAFYLCASRDGGNKVKNIQYFGAGTRLSVL.

This clone has a handful of counts. This sequence joins TRBV28 and TRBJ1-3, with TRBD1 as a possible D gene (5 bases). Trimming pared 7 bases from V and 3 bases from J, leaving 13 bases between. Germline-derived CDR1 and CDR2 are MDHEN and SYDVKM. CDR3 size: 14 residues. The CDR3 region has the DNA TGTGCCAGCACCTGGGACTTAGGTGGAAACACCATATATTTT. This sequence encodes CASTWDLGGNTIYF.

The chain uses TRBV6-5 and TRBJ2-2; a possible D gene is TRBD1 (6 bases). In germline, CDR1 is MNHEY, CDR2 SVGAGI. The V end was cut by 4 bases, the J end by 1 base, with 10 bases between. This CDR3 has 15 residues. This CDR3 reads CASSSTGQNTGELFF. The CDR3 DNA sequence: TGTGCCAGCAGTTCTACGGGACAGAACACCGGGGAGCTGTTTTTT.

The CDR3 here is CASSLRTDVELGEQYV. In DNA form, the CDR3 reads TGTGCCAGCTCACTACGGACAGATGTCGAATTGGGCGAGCAGTACGTC. The chain combines TRBV18 with TRBJ2-7, with D possibly TRBD1 on 6 matching bases. Germline CDR1 is KGHSH and CDR2 is LQKENI. This CDR3 has 16 amino acids. Trimming removed 4 bases from V and 6 bases from J, with 22 bases in between.

This chain uses TRBV19 with TRBJ2-1; D tentatively fits TRBD1 or TRBD2 (5 bases each). V was clipped by 4 bases and J by 5 bases, with 21 bases between them. CDR1 and CDR2 from the germline V gene are LNHDA and SQIVND (reference sequence). The CDR3 totals 17 residues. CDR3 amino acids: CASSTVIASTGHNEQFF. Written as DNA, the CDR3 is TGTGCCAGTAGTACCGTGATAGCCTCGACGGGGCACAATGAGCAGTTCTTC. The full variable domain, in which reference TRBV19 and TRBJ2-1 provide the parts outside the CDR3, is DGGITQSPKYLFRKEGQNVTLSCEQNLNHDAMYWYRQDPGQGLRLIYYSQIVNDFQKGDIAEGYSVSREKKESFPLTVTSAQKNPTAFYLCASSTVIASTGHNEQFFGPGTRLTVL.

V gene TRBV10-3 combines with J gene TRBJ1-5; D is possibly TRBD1 (5 bases). The CDR3 covers 15 residues. V gave up 3 bases and J gave up 1 base, with 10 bases separating them. The germline gives CDR1 ENHRY, CDR2 SYGVKD. The CDR3 sequence is CAISEGVVSNQPQHF. The CDR3 DNA follows: TGTGCCATCAGTGAAGGGGTTGTCAGCAATCAGCCCCAGCATTTT.

This chain links TRBV29-1 with TRBJ2-5; 8 bases agree with TRBD1. Germline assignment: CDR1 SQVTM and CDR2 ANQGSEA. The CDR3 spans 12 residues. CDR3 residues: CRAEDREETQYF. The DNA for the CDR3 is TGCAGAGCGGAGGACAGGGAAGAGACCCAGTACTTC.

In regard to this clone: This sample also contains other DNA sequences that code for the same CDR3. The chain is built from TRBV18 and TRBJ1-5; D remains ambiguous. CDR3 length equals 13 residues. V was shortened by 2 bases and J by 2 bases, with 4 bases between the two germline ends. The V gene's germline CDR1 is KGHSH and CDR2 LQKENI. The CDR3 DNA reads as TGTGCCAGCTCACCAGGGGGCAATCAGCCCCAGCATTTT. This translates into CASSPGGNQPQHF.

The genes are TRBV19 and TRBJ1-1; D is unclear. This CDR3 is 15 amino acids long. The V end was cut by 0 bases, the J end by 4 bases, with 12 bases between. Germline CDR1 LNHDA, CDR2 SQIVND (reference sequence). The chain's CDR3 is CASSIDGRAGTEAFF. In nucleotides, the CDR3 is TGTGCCAGTAGTATAGATGGGAGGGCGGGCACTGAAGCTTTCTTT.

The chain couples TRBV5-1 to TRBJ1-6; no firm D call. Deletions cut 0 bases from V and 8 bases from J, with 9 bases between. Germline V gives CDR1 SGHRS, CDR2 YFSETQ. The CDR3 extends over 14 amino acids. CDR3 region: CASSLDREYSPLHF. DNA of the CDR3: TGCGCCAGCAGCTTGGATCGGGAATATTCACCCCTCCACTTT. The full variable domain, completed using reference TRBV5-1 and TRBJ1-6, is KAGVTQTPRYLIKTRGQQVTLSCSPISGHRSVSWYQQTPGQGLQFLFEYFSETQRNKGNFPGRFSGRQFSNSRSEMNVSTLELGDSALYLCASSLDREYSPLHFGNGTRLTVT.

The V gene is TRBV5-8, the J gene TRBJ2-3; 9 nucleotides line up with TRBD2. The CDR3 covers 13 residues. V lost 0 bases to trimming and J lost 13 bases; unmatched junction nucleotides: 6. Per the germline V gene, CDR1 is SGHTS and CDR2 is YDEGEE. CDR3 sequence: CASSLVSAGGKYF. For the CDR3, the DNA is TGTGCCAGCAGCTTGGTGTCAGCGGGGGGCAAGTATTTT.

Turning to this clone: Within the sample, other DNA sequences also encode this same CDR3. This chain uses TRBV5-1 with TRBJ1-2; possibly TRBD1 for D (6 bases). V lost 0 bases and J 4 bases, leaving 7 bases between the germline ends. Germline lookup yields CDR1 SGHRS and CDR2 YFSETQ. The CDR3 consists of 13 residues. The CDR3 protein is CASSLEGGYGYTF. The DNA for the CDR3 is TGCGCCAGCAGCTTGGAGGGGGGCTATGGCTACACCTTC.

The gene calls are TRBV4-1 and TRBJ2-1; D is unclear. The V end was cut by 1 base, the J end by 10 bases, with 11 bases between. CDR3 length equals 13 residues. The germline V gene encodes CDR1 MGHRA and CDR2 YSYEKL. DNA for the CDR3: TGCGCCAGCAGCCAAGGATATCCCTACGAGCAGTTCTTC. This sequence encodes CASSQGYPYEQFF.

This sequence joins TRBV2 and TRBJ2-2; D unclear. Germline assignment: CDR1 SNHLY and CDR2 FYNNEI. V lost 6 bases to trimming and J lost 4 bases, with 3 bases between them. CDR3 length: 11 residues. This CDR3 is CASRITGELFF. In nucleotides, the CDR3 is TGTGCCAGCAGAATCACCGGGGAGCTGTTTTTT. The full variable domain, rest sourced from reference TRBV2 and TRBJ2-2, is EPEVTQTPSHQVTQMGQEVILRCVPISNHLYFYWYRQILGQKVEFLVSFYNNEISEKSEIFDDQFSVERPDGSNFTLKIRSTKLEDSAMYFCASRITGELFFGEGSRLTVL.

In this sample, this clone turned up once. J is TRBJ1-2 and V is TRBV9, with TRBD1 matching over 9 bases. Per the germline V gene, CDR1 is SGDLS and CDR2 is YYNGEE. The V gene end was trimmed by 0 bases and the J gene end by 4 bases; junction bases not matched to a gene: 7. CDR3 length: 16 amino acids. The CDR3 reads CASSVGSGQGIYGYTF. DNA for the CDR3: TGTGCCAGCAGCGTAGGTTCGGGACAGGGCATCTATGGCTACACCTTC.

This clone was picked up one time. The chain has TRBV18 and TRBJ1-1, with D perhaps TRBD1 (5 bases). Germline CDR1 is KGHSH and CDR2 is LQKENI. The V end was cut by 2 bases, the J end by 0 bases, with 13 bases between. The CDR3 has 16 residues. The CDR3 loop reads CASSPTGGGLNTEAFF. CDR3 nucleotides: TGTGCCAGCTCACCAACCGGGGGAGGGTTGAACACTGAAGCTTTCTTT.

This rearrangement joins TRBV2 to TRBJ1-2; 7 bases map to TRBD1. V gave up 5 bases and J gave up 4 bases; unmatched junction bases: 10. This CDR3 contains 15 residues. Looked up from germline, CDR1 is SNHLY and CDR2 is FYNNEI. CDR3: CASSSTFTGVYGYTF. The DNA of the CDR3 is TGTGCCAGCAGTTCCACGTTCACAGGGGTCTATGGCTACACCTTC.

The chain couples TRBV7-2 to TRBJ2-2, with 9 bases matching TRBD1. Losses at the gene ends were 5 bases for V and 6 bases for J; bases not matched to a gene: 7. The CDR3 length is 15 residues. Germline V CDR1 and CDR2: SGHTA, FQGNSA. The CDR3 spells CASSRDRVLSGELFF. Here the CDR3 DNA reads TGTGCCAGCAGCCGGGACAGGGTTTTATCCGGGGAGCTGTTTTTT.

This clone was picked up a small number of times. The chain joins TRBV5-1 to TRBJ1-1; D gene uncertain. Germline loops: CDR1 SGHRS, CDR2 YFSETQ. The V end was cut by 2 bases, the J end by 8 bases, with 13 bases between. The CDR3 runs to 13 residues. The CDR3 nucleotides are TGCGCCAGCAGCTTATTCGTCTGGACCGAAGCTTTCTTT. Translating gives CASSLFVWTEAFF.

This chain connects TRBV19 to TRBJ1-1, with D hard to call. The V end lost 4 bases, the J end lost 1 base, and 7 bases lay between the germline ends. This CDR3 spans 13 amino acids. The germline V gene has CDR1 LNHDA and CDR2 SQIVND (reference sequence). The CDR3 region has the DNA TGTGCCAGTAGTAGAGATTGGAACACTGAAGCTTTCTTT. This encodes CASSRDWNTEAFF.

J is TRBJ2-5 and V is TRBV9; 10 bases agree with TRBD2. J gave up 3 bases and V 4 bases, and 6 bases lay outside the gene matches. Looked up from germline, CDR1 is SGDLS and CDR2 is YYNGEE. The CDR3 is made up of 15 amino acids. The DNA of the CDR3 is TGTGCCAGCAGCTTCCGACTAGCGGGCAAAGAGACCCAGTACTTC. Translated: CASSFRLAGKETQYF.

J is TRBJ1-3 and V is TRBV30, with 7 bases matching TRBD1. Looked up from germline, CDR1 is GTSNPN and CDR2 is SVGIG (reference sequence). Trimming at V came to 3 bases and at J to 4 bases, leaving 9 bases not matched to a gene. This CDR3 comprises 15 residues. CDR3 sequence reads: CAWRAKGAWGNTIYF. The DNA for the CDR3 is TGTGCCTGGAGGGCCAAGGGGGCTTGGGGAAACACCATATATTTT.

The chain couples TRBV7-9 to TRBJ1-2; the D is unclear. Germline assignment: CDR1 SEHNR and CDR2 FQNEAQ (reference sequence). V was clipped by 1 base and J by 3 bases, with 9 bases between them. This CDR3 spans 14 amino acids. The CDR3 protein is CASSLGTNYYGYTF. The CDR3, as DNA: TGTGCCAGCAGCTTAGGGACGAACTACTATGGCTACACCTTC. Full variable domain (outside the CDR3, taken from reference TRBV7-9 and TRBJ1-2): DTGVSQNPRHKITKRGQNVTFRCDPISEHNRLYWYRQTLGQGPEFLTYFQNEAQLEKSRLLSDRFSAERPKGSFSTLEIQRTEQGDSAMYLCASSLGTNYYGYTFGSGTRLTVV.

The chain couples TRBV5-1 to TRBJ1-2; D remains ambiguous. The CDR3 has 14 amino acids. Trimming removed 0 bases at V and 1 base at J, with 7 bases between. CDR1 SGHRS and CDR2 YFSETQ come from the germline V gene. The CDR3, as DNA: TGCGCCAGCAGCTTGGTTGGAGATAACTATGGCTACACCTTC. Residues: CASSLVGDNYGYTF.

This chain links TRBV6-5 with TRBJ2-2, with D hard to call. V lost 0 bases and J 6 bases, leaving 11 bases between the germline ends. The CDR3 is made up of 15 amino acids. CDR1 is MNHEY, CDR2 SVGAGI, per germline. Here the CDR3 DNA reads TGTGCCAGCAGTTACTCTCCGTACTTCGCCGGGGAGCTGTTTTTT. The encoded protein is CASSYSPYFAGELFF.

The V and J genes are TRBV28 and TRBJ2-6; TRBD2 might be the D (5 bases). Trimming removed 6 bases from V and 1 base from J, with 10 bases in between. CDR1 is MDHEN, CDR2 SYDVKM, per germline. The CDR3 totals 15 residues. The CDR3 sequence: CASRGGESGANVLTF. CDR3 in DNA: TGTGCCAGCAGAGGAGGTGAATCTGGGGCCAACGTCCTGACTTTC.

J is TRBJ1-2 and V is TRBV28, with D unresolved. Trimming cost V 11 bases and J 0 bases, with 19 bases left between them. The CDR3 covers 15 residues. Germline CDR1 is MDHEN and CDR2 is SYDVKM. The CDR3 here is CAGKPSGAANYGYTF. The CDR3 DNA is TGTGCCGGAAAACCATCAGGCGCCGCTAACTATGGCTACACCTTC.